Following are 29 T cell receptor beta chains from one sample sequenced in a study of blood T cells in healthy people across ages. Alongside a J-beta primer mix, a sample-barcoded 5' primer served in a second PCR lasting roughly 7 to 12 cycles. TCRdb processed the 5' RACE reads anew with MiXCR; each CDR3 protein has one entry. Of under 950,000 distinct CDR3 sequences listed, about 24% are singletons. The sample comprised blood. The receptors originated from a man aged 65 to 79 in good health.

The table lists this clonotype with a few counts. J is TRBJ2-1 and V is TRBV21-1; TRBD2 reflects the table's D call only, with no check against the DNA. TRBV21-1 is tagged as a pseudogene. This CDR3 has 15 residues. CDR3 in DNA: TGTGCCAGCCCAAGGACTAGCGGGACAAAAAATGAGCAGTTCTTC. This codes for CASPRTSGTKNEQFF.

V usage is TRBV18 and J usage is TRBJ2-3; 7 bases map to TRBD2. Germline loops: CDR1 KGHSH, CDR2 LQKENI. With V trimmed by 10 bases and J by 2 bases, 9 bases remained unmatched. The CDR3 is 14 amino acids. CDR3 bases: TGTGCCACGCGGGAGAGGGGTCACACAGATACGCAGTATTTT. Encoded protein: CATRERGHTDTQYF. Complete variable domain (other parts from reference TRBV18 and TRBJ2-3): NAGVMQNPRHLVRRRGQEARLRCSPMKGHSHVYWYRQLPEEGLKFMVYLQKENIIDESGMPKERFSAEFPKEGPSILRIQQVVRGDSAAYFCATRERGHTDTQYFGPGTRLTVL.

V and J are TRBV28 and TRBJ2-7; D is unresolved. CDR1 and CDR2 from the germline V gene are MDHEN and SYDVKM. This CDR3 comprises 13 residues. V was cut by 6 bases and J by 3 bases, with 12 bases left in between. CDR3 region: CASSSPHLYEQYF. CDR3 DNA: TGTGCCAGCAGCTCTCCCCACCTCTACGAGCAGTACTTC.

This clonotype was counted between two and nine times. The J gene is TRBJ2-3, the V gene TRBV6-2 or TRBV6-3; the match to TRBD2 covers 7 bases. V lost 2 bases and J lost 5; bases outside the gene matches: 7. Germline CDR1 MNHEY, CDR2 SVGEGT. The CDR3 has 15 residues. CDR3 residues: CASSYGGLEKDTQYF. The CDR3 coding sequence is TGTGCCAGCAGTTACGGAGGACTAGAGAAAGATACGCAGTATTTT.

The chain is built from TRBV9 and TRBJ1-6; D unresolved. The V gene's germline CDR1 is SGDLS and CDR2 YYNGEE. Trimming removed 4 bases from V and 10 bases from J, with 18 bases in between. The CDR3 runs 15 residues. The CDR3 sequence is CASSLDGETGSPLHF. As DNA, the CDR3 is TGTGCCAGCAGCCTAGATGGGGAAACGGGCTCACCCCTCCACTTT.

This clonotype appeared many times. This rearrangement joins TRBV20-1 to TRBJ2-1; TRBD2 matches 10 bases. Germline CDR1 is DFQATT and CDR2 is SNEGSKA (reference sequence). The trim removed 6 bases at V and 7 bases at J, leaving 9 bases unmatched. The CDR3 contains 14 residues. CDR3: CSADKRGGLNEQFF. CDR3 sequence (DNA): TGCAGTGCGGACAAGCGGGGGGGGTTGAATGAGCAGTTCTTC.

This clonotype was detected only a few times. The chain uses TRBV20-1 and TRBJ2-1; D might be TRBD1 or TRBD2, each matching 7 bases. Germline V gene lookup returns CDR1 DFQATT and CDR2 SNEGSKA (reference sequence). The CDR3 has 15 residues. V shed 5 bases and J shed 0 bases, with 14 bases lying between them. CDR3 sequence: CSAARGGVSYNEQFF. The CDR3 DNA reads as TGCAGTGCTGCCAGGGGGGGAGTCTCCTACAATGAGCAGTTCTTC.

The chain uses TRBV20-1 and TRBJ2-1; 9 nucleotides line up with TRBD2. This CDR3 contains 13 residues. Unmatched junction bases numbered 7, after V lost 5 bases and J lost 8 bases. Looked up from germline, CDR1 is DFQATT and CDR2 is SNEGSKA (reference sequence). The CDR3 region has the DNA TGCAGTGCTGGCGGGGGGGCTGGGGATGAGCAGTTCTTC. Translating gives CSAGGGAGDEQFF.

The chain uses TRBV12-3 or TRBV12-4 and TRBJ2-3; D gene ambiguous. The CDR3 consists of 12 residues. V lost 6 bases and J 6 bases, leaving 10 bases between the germline ends. CDR3: CASSSYPDTQYF. The DNA of the CDR3 is TGTGCCAGCAGCTCATACCCCGATACGCAGTATTTT.

This clonotype showed up just a few times. The chain uses TRBV15 and TRBJ1-5; D not certain. The germline gives CDR1 LNHNV, CDR2 YYDKDF (reference sequence). V dropped 3 bases and J dropped 0 bases, with 15 bases sitting between them. The CDR3 has 17 residues. CDR3 protein: CATSRTRTGNSNQPQHF. The CDR3 DNA is TGTGCCACCAGCAGGACAAGGACGGGCAATAGCAATCAGCCCCAGCATTTT. Using reference TRBV15 and TRBJ1-5 for the parts outside the CDR3, the full variable domain is DAMVIQNPRYQVTQFGKPVTLSCSQTLNHNVMYWYQQKSSQAPKLLFHYYDKDFNNEADTPDNFQSRRPNTSFCFLDIRSPGLGDTAMYLCATSRTRTGNSNQPQHFGDGTRLSIL.

V gene TRBV20-1 combines with J gene TRBJ2-3; D unresolved. The CDR3 is 15 amino acids. Trimming took 0 bases from V and 4 from J, leaving 14 bases between them. CDR1 is DFQATT, CDR2 SNEGSKA, per germline (reference sequence). The CDR3: CSAREAARRADTQYF. The CDR3 bases are TGCAGTGCTAGAGAGGCGGCCCGGCGAGCAGATACGCAGTATTTT.

This rearrangement joins TRBV6-5 to TRBJ1-2; 8 nucleotides agree with TRBD1. The CDR3 has 15 residues. Germline V gives CDR1 MNHEY, CDR2 SVGAGI. V lost 7 bases and J lost 7; bases outside the gene matches: 14. CDR3 sequence: CASTPDRDRSGGYTF. The CDR3 DNA reads as TGTGCCAGCACCCCGGACAGGGATCGTAGTGGTGGCTACACCTTC.

The chain couples TRBV25-1 to TRBJ2-5; 7 bases are shared with TRBD1. Trimming cost V 6 bases and J 5 bases; bases outside gene matches: 6. The CDR3 loop spans 13 amino acids. The germline V gene encodes CDR1 MGHDK and CDR2 SYGVNS. CDR3: CASSPTGFETQYF. CDR3 DNA sequence: TGTGCCAGCAGCCCGACAGGGTTTGAGACCCAGTACTTC.

The rearrangement uses TRBV10-3 and TRBJ2-3, with D tentatively TRBD2 (6 bases). The CDR3 is 13 residues long. The germline V gene has CDR1 ENHRY and CDR2 SYGVKD. The V end was cut by 11 bases, the J end by 4 bases, with 16 bases between. Here the CDR3 reads CAARSREADTQYF. The CDR3 DNA reads as TGTGCCGCCAGAAGTAGGGAGGCAGATACGCAGTATTTT.

With regard to this clonotype: At one end, the junction sequence differs from germline, possibly due to a read error. The chain is built from TRBV6-5 and TRBJ2-5; D may be TRBD1 (6 bases). Germline V gene lookup returns CDR1 MNHEY and CDR2 SVGAGI. The CDR3 loop spans 18 amino acids. In nucleotides, the CDR3 is TGTGCCAGCAGTAACTCCCGGCCCGGGACAAACCTTCAAGAGACCCAGTACTTC. This sequence encodes CASSNSRPGTNLQETQYF.

This clonotype was observed a handful of times. The junction departs from the called germline gene at one end, perhaps through a read error. The chain employs TRBV13 and TRBJ1-1, with D hard to call. From germline, CDR1 is PRHDT and CDR2 FYEKMQ (reference sequence). The CDR3 runs to 12 residues. In nucleotides, the CDR3 is TGTGCCAACAGCTTAAGGGCCTCACGAGCTTTCTTT. The encoded protein is CANSLRASRAFF.

The V call is TRBV20-1, the J call TRBJ2-3; D not resolved. This CDR3 has 14 amino acids. Trimming shortened V by 0 bases and J by 4 bases, and 11 bases separated the two germline ends. Per the germline V gene, CDR1 is DFQATT and CDR2 is SNEGSKA (reference sequence). This CDR3 is CSAREGVSSDTQYF. DNA for the CDR3: TGCAGTGCTAGAGAAGGAGTGAGCTCAGATACGCAGTATTTT.

This clonotype was observed a few times. The V and J genes are TRBV15 and TRBJ2-3; 11 bases align to TRBD2. Germline V lookup: CDR1 LNHNV, CDR2 YYDKDF (reference sequence). V lost 0 bases and J lost 6; bases outside the gene matches: 11. The CDR3 runs to 18 residues. CDR3 region: CATSRDRASGGLHDTQYF. CDR3 in DNA: TGTGCCACCAGCAGAGATAGGGCTAGCGGGGGGCTCCATGATACGCAGTATTTT.

There are a few counts of this clonotype. The chain has TRBV7-9 and TRBJ1-5; no clear D. CDR1 SEHNR and CDR2 FQNEAQ come from the germline V gene (reference sequence). V was trimmed by 5 bases and J by 8 bases, leaving 10 bases between them. The CDR3 is 12 residues long. The CDR3 is CASSRTEEPQHF. The CDR3 region has the DNA TGTGCCAGCAGCCGGACGGAAGAGCCCCAGCATTTT.

This clonotype was seen only a few times. This chain uses TRBV6-5 with TRBJ1-2; the D gene is possibly TRBD1 (6 bases). The CDR3 spans 14 residues. V dropped 6 bases and J dropped 4 bases, with 15 bases sitting between them. Looked up from germline, CDR1 is MNHEY and CDR2 is SVGAGI. CDR3 nucleotides: TGTGCCAGCAGCCCCTCGGACAGACCCTATGGCTACACCTTC. It encodes CASSPSDRPYGYTF.

The rearrangement uses TRBV6-5 and TRBJ1-1; D unclear. V lost 2 bases, J lost 4 bases, and 8 bases lay in between. The CDR3 extends over 13 amino acids. Per the germline V gene, CDR1 is MNHEY and CDR2 is SVGAGI. The CDR3 DNA reads as TGTGCCAGCAGTTACGCCTTCGGCACTGAAGCTTTCTTT. Its protein is CASSYAFGTEAFF.

This chain connects TRBV27 to TRBJ1-4, with 7 bases lining up with TRBD1. This CDR3 contains 14 residues. The V gene's germline CDR1 is MNHEY and CDR2 SMNVEV (reference sequence). V lost 4 bases to trimming and J lost 4 bases; unmatched junction nucleotides: 3. In DNA form, the CDR3 reads TGTGCCAGCAGTTGGGACAGAAGTAATGAAAAACTGTTTTTT. Translating it yields CASSWDRSNEKLFF.

This clonotype was seen a handful of times. As DNA, the CDR3 is TGTGCCAGTACCCGGACAGACGGATCTGGAAACACCATATATTTT. This gives the protein CASTRTDGSGNTIYF. J is TRBJ1-3 and V is TRBV19, with a weak D call TRBD1 (6 bases). Germline CDR1 and CDR2: LNHDA and SQIVND (reference sequence). V was shortened by 7 bases and J by 1 base, with 14 bases between the two germline ends. This CDR3 region has 15 residues.

The gene calls are TRBV28 and TRBJ2-2; D not certain. Germline-derived CDR1 and CDR2 are MDHEN and SYDVKM. CDR3 length: 13 amino acids. The V gene lost 4 bases and the J gene lost 7 bases, with 10 bases spanning the gap. Here the CDR3 DNA reads TGTGCCAGCAGTTACCCCCCGAGCGGGGAGCTGTTTTTT. Translation gives CASSYPPSGELFF.

This rearrangement joins TRBV6-5 to TRBJ2-3; D call uncertain. Trimming removed 6 bases from V and 7 bases from J, with 8 bases in between. The CDR3 covers 11 residues. Germline V gene lookup returns CDR1 MNHEY and CDR2 SVGAGI. CDR3 amino acids: CASRRTNTQYF. CDR3 bases: TGTGCCAGCAGACGGACGAATACGCAGTATTTT.

The rearrangement joins TRBV12-3 or TRBV12-4 to TRBJ1-5; 8 bases are shared with TRBD1. CDR3 size: 14 residues. V shed 6 bases, J shed 2 bases, and the junction held 3 bases outside the gene matches. The CDR3 region is CASRKGQGNQPQHF. The CDR3 DNA reads TGTGCCAGCAGAAAGGGACAGGGCAATCAGCCCCAGCATTTT.

This chain joins TRBV6-6 and TRBJ2-2, with TRBD1 matching over 8 bases. Germline trimming cut 4 bases from V and 0 bases from J; bases unmatched to any gene: 7. Germline V lookup: CDR1 MNHNY, CDR2 SVGAGI (reference sequence). There are 17 residues in the CDR3. Here the CDR3 reads CASSWSPTGANTGELFF. DNA for the CDR3: TGTGCCAGCAGTTGGAGTCCGACAGGGGCGAACACCGGGGAGCTGTTTTTT.

This clonotype was seen more than once but under ten times. V usage is TRBV5-1 and J usage is TRBJ1-2; 7 bases match TRBD1. Looked up from germline, CDR1 is SGHRS and CDR2 is YFSETQ. V gave up 4 bases and J gave up 4 bases; unmatched junction bases: 7. This CDR3 comprises 14 residues. This CDR3 is CASSPGQILYGYTF. CDR3 coding DNA: TGCGCCAGCAGCCCGGGACAGATACTCTATGGCTACACCTTC.

This clonotype was seen more than once but under ten times. The chain links TRBV2 to TRBJ2-2, with D tentatively TRBD1 (5 bases). This CDR3 is 16 amino acids long. V dropped 6 bases and J dropped 2 bases, with 16 bases sitting between them. Per germline, CDR1 SNHLY and CDR2 FYNNEI. DNA of the CDR3: TGTGCCAGCAGCGCTCGGTATGGGGCTAACACCGGGGAGCTGTTTTTT. This sequence encodes CASSARYGANTGELFF. The full variable domain, rest sourced from reference TRBV2 and TRBJ2-2, is EPEVTQTPSHQVTQMGQEVILRCVPISNHLYFYWYRQILGQKVEFLVSFYNNEISEKSEIFDDQFSVERPDGSNFTLKIRSTKLEDSAMYFCASSARYGANTGELFFGEGSRLTVL.